Reported below is one T cell receptor (beta chain). Its antigen remains unidentified. The 5'RACE template-switching step produced TCR cDNA and added a universal primer site and UMIs. TCRdb fed the 5' RACE reads into MiXCR, producing one record per CDR3 protein. The sample consists of 200,000 to 300,000 distinct CDR3 sequences, 10% to 15% of them appearing once. This entry comes from a study of T cells after yellow fever vaccination. Study as a whole: The authors prepared low-cell-number fractions using SMART-Seq v4 Ultra Low Input. Study observations and caveats: Abundant contaminating clonotypes from the bulk population could appear in FACS-sorted repertoires. Shared CD4/CD8 clonotypes were a small share, likely from convergent recombination.

CDR3 length: 15 residues. V lost 2 bases and J lost 0, with 12 bases in between. The germline V gene encodes CDR1 SGHRS and CDR2 YFSETQ. The rearrangement joins TRBV5-1 to TRBJ2-7; D might be TRBD1 (6 bases). The specimen comprised CD4+ T cells sorted from PBMCs, sampled 45 days after the yellow fever booster vaccination. This clonotype originated in a young man who received the YFV17D yellow fever vaccine. CDR3 loop: CASSLQGESSYEQYF. In DNA form, the CDR3 reads TGCGCCAGCAGCTTACAGGGCGAGAGCTCCTACGAGCAGTACTTC.